A single TCR beta chain is shown here with its context. Its antigen is still unknown. The germline CDR1 and CDR2 sequences are MGHRA and YSYEKL. The ends were cut back, 1 base at V and 2 bases at J, with 12 bases in the middle. The CDR3 is 15 amino acids. This record belongs to a study of shared clonotypes between healthy human individuals. Whole-study findings and limits: The sole specimen, blood, was sampled, and tissue repertoires likely differ.

The method was immunoSEQ multiplex PCR; TCRdb's version includes in-frame clones alone and lacks a portion of them. The table shows just over 2,000,000 clones, with roughly 94% occurring only once. Sequences were obtained from naive CD4+ T cells sorted from blood. The subset is: CD45RA+ positively selected. This sequence was found in a man between 18 and 35 years old in good health. This sequence joins TRBV4-1 and TRBJ2-7; a possible D gene is TRBD2 (5 bases). CDR3 loop: CASSQAILGAYEQYF. As DNA, the CDR3 is TGCGCCAGCAGCCAAGCCATCCTCGGGGCCTACGAGCAGTACTTC.